This T cell receptor beta chain emerged from a study of siplizumab effects on memory and regulatory T cells. Assay used: immunoSEQ multiplex PCR; TCRdb lists only in-frame clones, some missing. The sample has roughly 75,000 clones, approximately 93% seen once. Study-level results: Confirmation was lacking for the suppressive function of proliferating Tregs derived from siplizumab cultures. Naive T cells were seemingly more diverse than memory cells, and major contributions to the alloresponse seemed to be made by them. Unstimulated subsets contained matches for only a minor fraction of alloreactive clones. Siplizumab, the agent tested, significantly reduced alloreactive sequences traceable to unstimulated CD4+ memory cells.

This clone occurred once. Its antigen remains unknown. The specimen was CD8+ T cells sorted from blood. The source is a human donor in good health.

The CDR3 nucleotides read TGTGCCAGTAAAGGACTAGCAGTTAGCACAGATACGCAGTATTTT. This translates into CASKGLAVSTDTQYF. The chain has TRBV19 and TRBJ2-3; 8 positions match TRBD2. The CDR3 is 15 amino acids. CDR1 and CDR2 (germline): LNHDA, SQIVND (reference sequence). V shed 7 bases, J shed 0 bases, and the junction held 6 bases outside the gene matches.